The 6 T cell receptor beta chains presented below share a single source sample, sequenced in a study of CD8+ T cells in alopecia areata. RNA was isolated and reverse transcribed to cDNA, the sequencing template. Clones were sequenced by immunoSEQ multiplex PCR, and TCRdb holds only the in-frame ones, with some missing. The repertoire includes about 190,000 clones, around 58% of them detected once, and 10% to 15% sits in the top ten. Treatment here: oral pan-JAK inhibitor, 5-10 mg twice daily. The material sequenced was CD8+ T cells sorted from blood, taken at week 24, from a patient treated with tofacitinib. The source of these receptors is a human donor with alopecia areata.

This clone was observed a few times. This sequence joins TRBV29-1 and TRBJ1-2; D not certain. The CDR3 spans 11 residues. The V gene lost 6 bases and the J gene lost 4 bases, with 9 bases spanning the gap. Germline assignment: CDR1 SQVTM and CDR2 ANQGSEA. CDR3 sequence: CSVTTSYGYTF. In DNA form, the CDR3 reads TGCAGCGTAACGACATCCTATGGCTACACCTTC.

The CDR3 coding sequence is TGCGCCAGCAGCGTGAGCTCAGCGGGGGGCACAGATACGCAGTATTTT. This translates into CASSVSSAGGTDTQYF. The genes are TRBV5-1 and TRBJ2-3; TRBD2 aligns across 8 bases. Trimming took 4 bases from V and 1 from J; bases not matched to a gene: 8. The CDR3 has 16 residues. Germline loops: CDR1 SGHRS, CDR2 YFSETQ.

The chain recombines TRBV5-6 with TRBJ1-5; D perhaps matches TRBD1 (5 bases). The V and J ends lost 4 bases and 4 bases respectively, with 9 bases between them. Germline V lookup: CDR1 SGHDT, CDR2 YYEEEE. The CDR3 is made up of 13 amino acids. Written as DNA, the CDR3 is TGTGCCAGCAGCGCGGGGGTAAATCAGCCCCAGCATTTT. Protein product: CASSAGVNQPQHF.

This clone was counted a single time. The V call is TRBV30, the J call TRBJ2-2; D is possibly TRBD1 or TRBD2 (5 bases each). The length of the CDR3 is 16 residues. Germline values: CDR1 GTSNPN, CDR2 SVGIG (reference sequence). The V end lost 4 bases, the J end lost 3 bases, and 18 bases lay between the germline ends. CDR3 residues: CAWTALRDGYTGELFF. For the CDR3, the DNA is TGTGCCTGGACTGCCCTCCGGGACGGATACACCGGGGAGCTGTTTTTT.

The chain uses TRBV7-9 and TRBJ2-1; 9 bases map to TRBD2. CDR3 length: 15 amino acids. V lost 5 bases to trimming and J lost 2 bases; unmatched junction nucleotides: 4. Per the germline V gene, CDR1 is SEHNR and CDR2 is FQNEAQ (reference sequence). CDR3 sequence reads: CASSQRGETYNEQFF. The CDR3 DNA reads as TGTGCCAGCAGCCAGCGGGGGGAGACCTACAATGAGCAGTTCTTC. The variable domain in full, completed from reference TRBV7-9 and TRBJ2-1, reads DTGVSQNPRHKITKRGQNVTFRCDPISEHNRLYWYRQTLGQGPEFLTYFQNEAQLEKSRLLSDRFSAERPKGSFSTLEIQRTEQGDSAMYLCASSQRGETYNEQFFGPGTRLTVL.

This clone has a handful of counts. The J gene is TRBJ2-3, the V gene TRBV4-2; D call uncertain. The CDR3 totals 15 residues. Looked up from germline, CDR1 is LGHNA and CDR2 is YNFKEQ. Trimming stripped 5 bases from V and 0 bases from J, with 12 bases between. The CDR3 nucleotides read TGTGCCAGCAGCATGACCACGGCTAGCACAGATACGCAGTATTTT. Translated, it gives CASSMTTASTDTQYF.